Listed below are T cell receptor beta chains from one sample, sequenced in a study of T cell responses to AZD1222 COVID-19 vaccine. The repertoire was sequenced with immunoSEQ multiplex PCR; TCRdb's copy has only in-frame clones and lacks some. In the table there are over 95,000 clones, about 87% of which are singletons. The sequencing here drew on peripheral blood, taken 28 days after the second AZD1222 dose. The receptors here all came from an adult who received the AZD1222 COVID-19 vaccine. Both conserved end residues are part of each CDR3. Not every row has a clone size; where given, it reads once, few, many or a size class.

V gene	J gene	clone size	CDR3 protein
TRBV10-3	TRBJ1-1	once	CAISESLRQGWTEAFF
TRBV7-2	TRBJ2-7	-	CASRIQAPYEQYF
TRBV7-2	TRBJ1-1	-	CASSLDRNTEAFF
TRBV7-2	TRBJ1-6	-	CASSLGGTYNSPLHF
TRBV19	TRBJ2-1	-	CASSQTSGEQFF
TRBV27	TRBJ2-5	few	CASSPLLAGSGETQYF
TRBV27	TRBJ1-3	-	CASSRDSGFSGNTIYF
TRBV29-1	TRBJ2-5	-	CSVVKQGAQETQYF
TRBV18	TRBJ1-1	-	CASSPDREAEAFF
TRBV4-3	TRBJ1-5	-	CASSQDQGRDQPQHF
TRBV5-1	TRBJ2-1	-	CASSSGTGLYNEQFF
TRBV7-3	TRBJ1-2	-	CASSLTGLGYTF
TRBV15	TRBJ2-2	-	CATTEGLNTGELFF
TRBV7-9	TRBJ2-3	-	CASLKTENTQYF
TRBV15	TRBJ1-4	few	CATSRDSSTNEKLFF
TRBV5-6	TRBJ2-2	once	CASSLVDRSGGELFF
TRBV7-2	TRBJ2-1	medium-sized	CASSSNLEQFF
TRBV12-3/TRBV12-4	TRBJ1-2	once	CASTDMAGYGYTF
TRBV12-3/TRBV12-4	TRBJ1-2	-	CASSTQGRGGYTF
TRBV27	TRBJ2-7	-	CASSPPDRGGFVDEQYF
TRBV27	TRBJ2-5	-	CASSWGETQYF
TRBV9	TRBJ1-6	-	CASSVEVRVESPLHF
TRBV24-1	TRBJ2-1	-	CATSDGTSGGGSSYNEQFF
TRBV25-1	TRBJ2-1	-	CASWGQGRVEQFF
TRBV27	TRBJ2-1	-	CASSFSGGYNEQFF
TRBV13	TRBJ1-2	-	CASSPAGQLYGYTF
TRBV7-6	TRBJ2-1	-	CASSFLAGENNEQFF
TRBV7-3	TRBJ1-1	-	CASSSSVNTEAFF
TRBV5-4	TRBJ1-2	-	CASSTSGTGASGYTF
TRBV27	TRBJ2-5	-	CASSLGSGAQETQYF
TRBV28	TRBJ2-7	-	CASSSTGQGIYEQYF
TRBV7-8	TRBJ2-3	-	CASSPRVAGGTDTQYF
TRBV27	TRBJ2-1	-	CASKGQGSNEQFF
TRBV12-3/TRBV12-4	TRBJ2-7	-	CASSYYRVGEQYF
TRBV4-1	TRBJ1-5	-	CASSQDKGDQPQHF
TRBV7-2	TRBJ1-5	-	CASRPGQGACQPQHF
TRBV10-3	TRBJ2-2	few	CAISESSGELFF
TRBV11-2	TRBJ1-1	-	CASSSRASAFF
TRBV27	TRBJ2-7	-	CASRSSGTSFYEQYF
TRBV9	TRBJ2-2	-	CASSVEGVVAGELFF
TRBV7-8	TRBJ2-5	few	CASSTTGARYQETQYF
TRBV19	TRBJ2-5	few	CASSIGLFRTGRPAQETQYF